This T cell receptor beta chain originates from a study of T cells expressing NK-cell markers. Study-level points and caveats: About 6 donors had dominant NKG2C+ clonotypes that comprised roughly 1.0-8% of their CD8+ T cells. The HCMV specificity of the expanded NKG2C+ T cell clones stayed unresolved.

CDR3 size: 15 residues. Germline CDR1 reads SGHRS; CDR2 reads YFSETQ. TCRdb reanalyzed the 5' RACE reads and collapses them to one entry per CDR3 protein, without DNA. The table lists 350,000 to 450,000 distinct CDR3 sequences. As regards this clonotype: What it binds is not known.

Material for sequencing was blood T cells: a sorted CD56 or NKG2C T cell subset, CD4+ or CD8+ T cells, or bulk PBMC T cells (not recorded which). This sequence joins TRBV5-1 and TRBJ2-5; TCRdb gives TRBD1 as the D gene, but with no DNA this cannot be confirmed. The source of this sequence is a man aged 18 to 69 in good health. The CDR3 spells CATHLSPGPQETQYF. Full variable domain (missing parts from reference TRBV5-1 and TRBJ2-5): KAGVTQTPRYLIKTRGQQVTLSCSPISGHRSVSWYQQTPGQGLQFLFEYFSETQRNKGNFPGRFSGRQFSNSRSEMNVSTLELGDSALYLCATHLSPGPQETQYFGPGTRLLVL.